This TCR beta chain came from a study of T cells after yellow fever vaccination. Germline-derived CDR1 and CDR2 are LNHNV and YYDKDF (reference sequence). The CDR3 runs to 12 residues. V was shortened by 8 bases and J by 8 bases, with 13 bases between the two germline ends. Each CDR3 protein is one row after TCRdb ran MiXCR on the 5' RACE reads. The sample records approximately 300,000 distinct CDR3 sequences, around 7% being singletons. This TCR came from a man between 18 and 29 years old who received the YFV17D yellow fever vaccine. The V and J genes are TRBV15 and TRBJ2-1; possibly TRBD2 for D (6 bases). Sequencing was performed on PBMCs, taken about 41 days after the first yellow fever vaccination. CDR3 sequence: CATGTPPHEQFF. Here the CDR3 DNA reads TGTGCCACCGGGACTCCCCCCCATGAGCAGTTCTTC. Variable domain in full (rest from reference TRBV15 and TRBJ2-1): DAMVIQNPRYQVTQFGKPVTLSCSQTLNHNVMYWYQQKSSQAPKLLFHYYDKDFNNEADTPDNFQSRRPNTSFCFLDIRSPGLGDTAMYLCATGTPPHEQFFGPGTRLTVL.